The following is a T cell receptor (beta chain) sequence with its context. Antigen specificity is unknown. These data belong to a study of cytomegalovirus exposure and HLA in healthy donors. About the study: Out of about 179 million T cells, an earlier analysis found roughly 100 million unique TCR beta sequences in total.

PCR amplification relied on 60 Vbeta primers (plus 13 Jbeta primers). Per the study methods: Among the unique TCR beta chains that a later analysis counted, about 79 million in all, roughly 9.9 million were shared. Assay: immunoSEQ multiplex PCR; the TCRdb copy retains only in-frame clones and omits some. V and J calls and clone size follow that table, whereas D and trimming were derived from the DNA. Of about 160,000 clones listed, 60% to 80% are singletons. Study-level findings and limits: Some TCR beta chains (more than 150 of them) were listed as cytomegalovirus-associated. A later analysis associated some 16,000 TCR beta sequences with HLA alleles at a 0.05 false discovery rate.

The CDR3 is made up of 16 amino acids. The germline CDR1 and CDR2 sequences are SGHRS and YFSETQ. J was trimmed by 0 bases and V by 4 bases; bases with no gene match: 9. Input material: PBMCs. This receptor was identified in a man younger than 40 in good health and CMV-seropositive. This rearrangement joins TRBV5-1 to TRBJ2-5, with TRBD1 matching 7 bases. CDR3: CASSPRTGAYQETQYF. The CDR3 DNA is TGCGCCAGCAGCCCTCGGACAGGCGCGTACCAAGAGACCCAGTACTTC. Complete variable domain (other parts from reference TRBV5-1 and TRBJ2-5): KAGVTQTPRYLIKTRGQQVTLSCSPISGHRSVSWYQQTPGQGLQFLFEYFSETQRNKGNFPGRFSGRQFSNSRSEMNVSTLELGDSALYLCASSPRTGAYQETQYFGPGTRLLVL.